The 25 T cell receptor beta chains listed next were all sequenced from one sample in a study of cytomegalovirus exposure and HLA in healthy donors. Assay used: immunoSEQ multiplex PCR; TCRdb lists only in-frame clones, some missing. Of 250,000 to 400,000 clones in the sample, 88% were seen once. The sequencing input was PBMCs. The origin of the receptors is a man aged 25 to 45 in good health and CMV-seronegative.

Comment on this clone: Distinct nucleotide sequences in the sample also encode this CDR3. This chain's CDR3 is CASSFRDTQYF. As DNA, the CDR3 is TGTGCCAGCAGCTTCCGAGATACGCAGTATTTT. The genes are TRBV5-6 and TRBJ2-3, with D unclear. This CDR3 has 11 amino acids. V gave up 2 bases and J gave up 5 bases, with 3 bases separating them. CDR1 and CDR2 from the germline V gene are SGHDT and YYEEEE.

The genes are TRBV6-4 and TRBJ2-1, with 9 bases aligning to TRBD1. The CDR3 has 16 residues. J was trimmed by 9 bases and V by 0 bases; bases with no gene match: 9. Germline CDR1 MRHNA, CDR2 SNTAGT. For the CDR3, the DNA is TGTGCCAGCAGTGACTCTGGGGACAGGGCAGTGGCTGAGCAGTTCTTC. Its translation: CASSDSGDRAVAEQFF.

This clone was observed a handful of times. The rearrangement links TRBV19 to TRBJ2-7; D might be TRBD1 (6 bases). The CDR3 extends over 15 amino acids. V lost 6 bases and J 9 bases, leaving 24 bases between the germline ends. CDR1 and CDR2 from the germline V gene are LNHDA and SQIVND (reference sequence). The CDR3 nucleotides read TGTGCCAGTAGCCCTTCAGGGACACCCCAGGGAGTGCAGTACTTC. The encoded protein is CASSPSGTPQGVQYF.

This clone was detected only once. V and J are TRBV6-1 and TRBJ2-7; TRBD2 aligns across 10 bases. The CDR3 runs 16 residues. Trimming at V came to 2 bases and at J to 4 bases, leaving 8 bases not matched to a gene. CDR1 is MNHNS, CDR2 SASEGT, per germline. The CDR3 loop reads CASSEWLAGAIYEQYF. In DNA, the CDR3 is TGTGCCAGCAGTGAATGGCTAGCGGGGGCCATATACGAGCAGTACTTC.

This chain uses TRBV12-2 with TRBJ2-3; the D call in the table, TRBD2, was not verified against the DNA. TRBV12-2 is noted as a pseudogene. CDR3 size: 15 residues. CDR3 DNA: TGTGCAAGTCGCTTAGGTGCGGACTCCAGGCATACGCAGTATTTT. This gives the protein CASRLGADSRHTQYF.

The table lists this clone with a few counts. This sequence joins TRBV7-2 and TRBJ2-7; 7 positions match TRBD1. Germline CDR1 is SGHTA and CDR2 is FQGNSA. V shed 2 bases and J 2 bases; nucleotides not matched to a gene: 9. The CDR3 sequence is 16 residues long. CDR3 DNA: TGTGCCAGCAGCTTACCCACAGGGGTGGGGGCCTACGAGCAGTACTTC. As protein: CASSLPTGVGAYEQYF.

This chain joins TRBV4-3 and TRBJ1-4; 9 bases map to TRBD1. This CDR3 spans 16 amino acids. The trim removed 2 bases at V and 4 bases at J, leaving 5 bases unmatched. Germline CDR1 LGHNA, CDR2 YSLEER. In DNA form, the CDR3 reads TGCGCCAGCAGCCAAATAACAGGGGGCCTTAATGAAAAACTGTTTTTT. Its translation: CASSQITGGLNEKLFF.

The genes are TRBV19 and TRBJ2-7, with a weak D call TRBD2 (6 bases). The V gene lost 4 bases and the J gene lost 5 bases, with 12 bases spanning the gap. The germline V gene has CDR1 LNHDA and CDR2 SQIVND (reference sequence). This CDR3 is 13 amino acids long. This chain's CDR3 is CASSTGLYNEQYF. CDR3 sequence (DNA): TGTGCCAGTAGTACGGGACTCTACAACGAGCAGTACTTC.

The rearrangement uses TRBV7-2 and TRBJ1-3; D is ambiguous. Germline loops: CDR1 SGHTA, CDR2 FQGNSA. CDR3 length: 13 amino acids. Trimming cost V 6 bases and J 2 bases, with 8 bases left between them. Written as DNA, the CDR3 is TGTGCCAGCAGTCCTTACACTGGAAACACCATATATTTT. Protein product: CASSPYTGNTIYF. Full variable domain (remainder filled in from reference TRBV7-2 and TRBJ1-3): GAGVSQSPSNKVTEKGKDVELRCDPISGHTALYWYRQSLGQGLEFLIYFQGNSAPDKSGLPSDRFSAERTGGSVSTLTIQRTQQEDSAVYLCASSPYTGNTIYFGEGSWLTVV.

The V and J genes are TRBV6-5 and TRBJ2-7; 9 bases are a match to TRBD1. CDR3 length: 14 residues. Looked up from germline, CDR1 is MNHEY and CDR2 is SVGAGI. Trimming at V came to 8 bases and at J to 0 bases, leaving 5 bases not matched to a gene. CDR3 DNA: TGTGCCAGCGGGGGGACAGGGTCCTCCTACGAGCAGTACTTC. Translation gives CASGGTGSSYEQYF.

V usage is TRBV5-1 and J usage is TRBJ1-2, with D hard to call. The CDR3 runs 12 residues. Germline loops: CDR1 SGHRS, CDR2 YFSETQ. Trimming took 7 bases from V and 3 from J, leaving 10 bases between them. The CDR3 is CASAAGDYGYTF. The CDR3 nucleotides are TGCGCCAGCGCGGCGGGAGACTATGGCTACACCTTC.

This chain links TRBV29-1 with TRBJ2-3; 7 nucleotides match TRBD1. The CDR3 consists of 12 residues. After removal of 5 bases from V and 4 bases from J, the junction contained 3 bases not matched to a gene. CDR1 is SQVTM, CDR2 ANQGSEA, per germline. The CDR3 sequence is CSVQTGSDTQYF. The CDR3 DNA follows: TGCAGCGTTCAGACAGGGTCAGATACGCAGTATTTT.

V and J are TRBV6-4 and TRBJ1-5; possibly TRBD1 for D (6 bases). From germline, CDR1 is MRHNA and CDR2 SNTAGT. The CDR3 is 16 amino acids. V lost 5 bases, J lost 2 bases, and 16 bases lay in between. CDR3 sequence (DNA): TGTGCCAGCAGTCCTACAGCTTCAGGGGGCAATCAGCCCCAGCATTTT. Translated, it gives CASSPTASGGNQPQHF.

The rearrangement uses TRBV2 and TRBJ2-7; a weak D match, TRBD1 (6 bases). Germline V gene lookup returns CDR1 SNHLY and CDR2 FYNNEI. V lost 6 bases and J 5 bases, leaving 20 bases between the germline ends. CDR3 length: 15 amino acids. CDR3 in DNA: TGTGCCAGCAGATCCACAGGGCTCTTGAAAGACGAGCAGTACTTC. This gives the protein CASRSTGLLKDEQYF.

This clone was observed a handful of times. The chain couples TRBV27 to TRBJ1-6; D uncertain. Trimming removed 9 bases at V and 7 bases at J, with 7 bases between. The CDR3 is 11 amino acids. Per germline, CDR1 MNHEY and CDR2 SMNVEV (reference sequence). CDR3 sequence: CARWENSPLHF. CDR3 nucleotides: TGTGCCAGGTGGGAGAATTCACCCCTCCACTTT.

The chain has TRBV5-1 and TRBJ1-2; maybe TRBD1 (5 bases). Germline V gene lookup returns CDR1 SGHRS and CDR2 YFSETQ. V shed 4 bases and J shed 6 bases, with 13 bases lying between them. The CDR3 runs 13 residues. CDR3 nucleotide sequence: TGCGCCAGCAGCCAGGACACCAGGAATGGCTACACCTTC. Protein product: CASSQDTRNGYTF. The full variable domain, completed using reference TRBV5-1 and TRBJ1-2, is KAGVTQTPRYLIKTRGQQVTLSCSPISGHRSVSWYQQTPGQGLQFLFEYFSETQRNKGNFPGRFSGRQFSNSRSEMNVSTLELGDSALYLCASSQDTRNGYTFGSGTRLTVV.

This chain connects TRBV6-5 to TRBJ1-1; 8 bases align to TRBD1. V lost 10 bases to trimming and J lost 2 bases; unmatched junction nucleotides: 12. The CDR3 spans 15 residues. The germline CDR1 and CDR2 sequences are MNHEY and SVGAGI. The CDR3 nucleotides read TGTGCCACATCACTGGACAGGGCCGTTAACACTGAAGCTTTCTTT. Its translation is CATSLDRAVNTEAFF.

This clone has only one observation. The CDR3 reads CASSLAQLGAGGYTF. In DNA form, the CDR3 reads TGTGCCAGCAGCTTAGCGCAGCTGGGGGCGGGTGGCTACACCTTC. The chain recombines TRBV7-2 with TRBJ1-2; possibly TRBD1 for D (6 bases). The CDR3 is made up of 15 amino acids. Germline CDR1 SGHTA, CDR2 FQGNSA. V lost 0 bases and J 7 bases, leaving 15 bases between the germline ends.

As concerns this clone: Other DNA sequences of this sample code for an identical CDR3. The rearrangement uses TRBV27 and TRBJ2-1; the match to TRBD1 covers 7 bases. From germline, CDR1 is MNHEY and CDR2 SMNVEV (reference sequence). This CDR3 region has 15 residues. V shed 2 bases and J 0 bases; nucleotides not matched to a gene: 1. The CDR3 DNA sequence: TGTGCCAGCAGTTTAACAGGGGCCTCCTACAATGAGCAGTTCTTC. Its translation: CASSLTGASYNEQFF.

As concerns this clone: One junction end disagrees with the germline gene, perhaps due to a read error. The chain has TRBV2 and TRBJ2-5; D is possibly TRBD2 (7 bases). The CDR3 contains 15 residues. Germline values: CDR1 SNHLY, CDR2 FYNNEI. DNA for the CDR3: TGTGCCAGCAGAGAAGAGGGGGGGCCTAGGGAGACCCAGTACTTC. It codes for CASREEGGPRETQYF.

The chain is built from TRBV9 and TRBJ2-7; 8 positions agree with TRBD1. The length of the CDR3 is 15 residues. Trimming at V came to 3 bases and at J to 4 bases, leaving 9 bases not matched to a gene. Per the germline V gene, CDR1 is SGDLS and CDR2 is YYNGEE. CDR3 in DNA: TGTGCCAGCAGCGATCGGACAGGGAATGGGTACGAGCAGTACTTC. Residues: CASSDRTGNGYEQYF.

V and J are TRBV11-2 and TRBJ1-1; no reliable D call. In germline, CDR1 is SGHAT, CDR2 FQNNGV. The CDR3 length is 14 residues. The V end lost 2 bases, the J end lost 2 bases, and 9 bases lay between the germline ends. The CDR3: CASSLFSRNTEAFF. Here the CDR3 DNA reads TGTGCCAGCAGCTTATTTTCCAGAAACACTGAAGCTTTCTTT.

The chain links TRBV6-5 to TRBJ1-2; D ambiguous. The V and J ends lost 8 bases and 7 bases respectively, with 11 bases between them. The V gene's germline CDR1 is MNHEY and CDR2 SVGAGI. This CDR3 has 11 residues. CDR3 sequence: CASGGPAGYTF. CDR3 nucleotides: TGTGCCAGCGGAGGGCCCGCTGGCTACACCTTC.

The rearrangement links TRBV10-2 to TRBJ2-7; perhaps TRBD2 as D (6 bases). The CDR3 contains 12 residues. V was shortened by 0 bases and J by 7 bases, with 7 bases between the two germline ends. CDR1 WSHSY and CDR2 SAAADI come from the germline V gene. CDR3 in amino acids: CASSESGREQYF. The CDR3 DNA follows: TGCGCCAGCAGTGAGTCAGGGAGGGAGCAGTACTTC.

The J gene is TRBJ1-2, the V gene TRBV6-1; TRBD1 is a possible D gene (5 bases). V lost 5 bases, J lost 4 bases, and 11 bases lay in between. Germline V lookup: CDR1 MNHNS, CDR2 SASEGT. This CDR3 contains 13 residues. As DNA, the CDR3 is TGTGCCAGCAGTCGGGACTCCCCCTATGGCTACACCTTC. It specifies CASSRDSPYGYTF.